The source of this TCR beta chain is a study of beta chain features in type 1 diabetes. About the research overall: In all, approximately 100,000,000 sorted cells from all samples were analyzed. Whole-study results and caveats: A moderate, significant TCRB CDR3 shortening appeared in type 1 diabetes across four CD4+ subsets. The study found that naive, central memory and Treg TCRB repertoires appeared more similar in patients than in healthy donors.

As for this clone: The antigen is undetermined.

The sequenced template was cDNA made from the entire isolated RNA. Read counts averaged about 3.57 million for samples of naive, central memory and regulatory T cells. Some clones are missing from TCRdb's copy, which holds only in-frame ones; the method was immunoSEQ multiplex PCR. The data show around 340,000 clones, approximately 9.7% seen once. The CDR3 runs 17 residues. Trimming removed 1 base from V and 0 bases from J, with 16 bases in between. CDR1 is SGHTA and CDR2 is FQGNSA in the germline V gene. The chain carries TRBV7-2 and TRBJ2-7, with a weak D call TRBD2 (5 bases). Sequencing was done on a sample of central memory CD4+ T cells from blood. The receptor's source is a man aged 25-45 years with type 1 diabetes. The chain's CDR3 is CASSLVHGVGSSYEQYF. In DNA, the CDR3 is TGTGCCAGCAGCTTAGTCCACGGGGTAGGAAGCTCCTACGAGCAGTACTTC.